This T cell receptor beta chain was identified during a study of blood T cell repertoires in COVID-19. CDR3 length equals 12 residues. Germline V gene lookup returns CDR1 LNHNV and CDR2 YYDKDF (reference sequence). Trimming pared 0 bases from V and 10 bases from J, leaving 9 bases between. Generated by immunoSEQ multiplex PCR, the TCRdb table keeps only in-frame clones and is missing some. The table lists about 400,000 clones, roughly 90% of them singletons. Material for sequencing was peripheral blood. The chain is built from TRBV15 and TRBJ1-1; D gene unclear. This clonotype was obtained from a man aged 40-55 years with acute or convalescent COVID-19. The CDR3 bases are TGTGCCACCAGCAGAGATTTTGGCGGAGCTTTCTTT. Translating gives CATSRDFGGAFF.